This entry lists 28 T cell receptor beta chains sequenced from one sample in a study of blood T cell repertoires in COVID-19. TCRdb keeps only in-frame clones here, not all; method: immunoSEQ multiplex PCR. Altogether 140,000 to 150,000 clones are present, approximately 78% being singletons, with the ten largest covering just over 6%. The specimen sequenced was PBMCs or T cells enriched from blood (not recorded which). The receptors were gathered from a woman aged 45-65 years who had recovered from COVID-19.

V and J are TRBV5-6 and TRBJ2-3; TRBD2 matches at 14 bases. The CDR3 totals 18 residues. With 3 bases clipped from V and 1 base from J, the junction kept 7 bases outside the gene matches. Germline values: CDR1 SGHDT, CDR2 YYEEEE. As DNA, the CDR3 is TGTGCCAGCAGCTCATCTGGGACTAGCGGGAGCCGCACAGATACGCAGTATTTT. Its protein product is CASSSSGTSGSRTDTQYF. The variable domain in full, completed from reference TRBV5-6 and TRBJ2-3, reads DAGVTQSPTHLIKTRGQQVTLRCSPKSGHDTVSWYQQALGQGPQFIFQYYEEEERQRGNFPDRFSGHQFPNYSSELNVNALLLGDSALYLCASSSSGTSGSRTDTQYFGPGTRLTVL.

The chain couples TRBV20-1 to TRBJ1-2, with D unclear. The germline CDR1 and CDR2 sequences are DFQATT and SNEGSKA (reference sequence). Between the trimmed V and J ends, which lost 3 bases and 3 bases, there was a span of 5 bases. The CDR3 has 11 residues. CDR3 DNA: TGCAGTGCTAGGTTAGACTATGGCTACACCTTC. It specifies CSARLDYGYTF.

The chain uses TRBV5-4 and TRBJ1-4; 8 nucleotides line up with TRBD1. The V segment lost 1 base and the J segment 10 bases; nucleotides outside the gene matches: 9. This CDR3 contains 15 residues. Germline lookup yields CDR1 SGHNT and CDR2 YYREEE (reference sequence). CDR3 in DNA: TGTGCCAGCAGCTTGTCGACAGGGGACAAGGGAAAACTGTTTTTT. Its translation is CASSLSTGDKGKLFF.

This chain joins TRBV2 and TRBJ1-2, with a tentative D call TRBD1 (6 bases). Trimming stripped 5 bases from V and 4 bases from J, with 14 bases between. The V gene's germline CDR1 is SNHLY and CDR2 FYNNEI. The CDR3 runs to 14 residues. In DNA, the CDR3 is TGTGCCAGCAGTCGGGACAAGACCTCCTATGGCTACACCTTC. It encodes CASSRDKTSYGYTF.

The rearrangement joins TRBV3-1 (or the pseudogene TRBV3-2) to TRBJ1-6; D is ambiguous. Trimming cost V 1 base and J 8 bases, with 6 bases left between them. CDR1 LGHDT and CDR2 YNNKEL come from the germline V gene (reference sequence). The CDR3 sequence is 13 residues long. CDR3 coding DNA: TGTGCCAGCAGCCAAGTTCGGGATTCACCCCTCCACTTT. Translation: CASSQVRDSPLHF.

The chain joins TRBV29-1 to TRBJ2-7; 10 nucleotides agree with TRBD2. Unmatched junction bases numbered 1, after V lost 2 bases and J lost 0 bases. There are 14 residues in the CDR3. CDR1 and CDR2 (germline): SQVTM, ANQGSEA. The CDR3 DNA reads TGCAGCGTTGAAACTAGCGGGGTCTCCTACGAGCAGTACTTC. Translating gives CSVETSGVSYEQYF.

The chain employs TRBV29-1 and TRBJ2-2; D unclear. The CDR3 totals 14 residues. V was pared by 5 bases and J by 4 bases, with 14 bases between. Germline V gene data show CDR1 as SQVTM and CDR2 as ANQGSEA. CDR3 region: CSVQLKLITGELFF. CDR3 coding DNA: TGCAGCGTTCAATTGAAACTGATCACCGGGGAGCTGTTTTTT.

This chain links TRBV6-5 with TRBJ1-5, with 9 bases lining up with TRBD1. This CDR3 is built from 15 residues. CDR1 and CDR2 from the germline V gene are MNHEY and SVGAGI. The ends lost 4 bases at V and 7 bases at J; junction bases unmatched: 8. For the CDR3, the DNA is TGTGCCAGCAGTTTAGTACAGGGGGCCGGGCAGCCCCAGCATTTT. This codes for CASSLVQGAGQPQHF.

The chain links TRBV7-2 to TRBJ1-4; D remains ambiguous. V lost 7 bases and J 6 bases, leaving 21 bases between the germline ends. The length of the CDR3 is 16 residues. Germline lookup yields CDR1 SGHTA and CDR2 FQGNSA. The CDR3: CASTPSPGRGDEKLFF. The DNA of the CDR3 is TGTGCCAGCACCCCCTCCCCCGGGCGCGGGGATGAAAAACTGTTTTTT. The variable domain in full, completed from reference TRBV7-2 and TRBJ1-4, reads GAGVSQSPSNKVTEKGKDVELRCDPISGHTALYWYRQSLGQGLEFLIYFQGNSAPDKSGLPSDRFSAERTGGSVSTLTIQRTQQEDSAVYLCASTPSPGRGDEKLFFGSGTQLSVL.

The chain combines TRBV6-5 with TRBJ1-3; D possibly corresponds to TRBD1 (6 bases). The ends were cut back, 6 bases at V and 3 bases at J, with 12 bases in the middle. The CDR3 runs 14 residues. The germline V gene has CDR1 MNHEY and CDR2 SVGAGI. This CDR3 is CASSATGHGNTIYF. As DNA, the CDR3 is TGTGCCAGCAGCGCGACAGGCCATGGAAACACCATATATTTT.

The gene calls are TRBV2 and TRBJ2-7; 10 bases agree with TRBD1. Trimming removed 7 bases from V and 6 bases from J; junction bases left unmatched: 9. Germline CDR1 SNHLY, CDR2 FYNNEI. CDR3 length equals 14 residues. The CDR3 DNA is TGTGCCAGCACCGGTGGGACAGGGGAAGCCGAGCAGTACTTC. It is translated as CASTGGTGEAEQYF.

The genes are TRBV6-5 and TRBJ1-5; no definite D call. Trimming took off 7 bases at V and 5 bases at J, with 9 bases between the two ends. The germline V gene encodes CDR1 MNHEY and CDR2 SVGAGI. The CDR3 is 12 residues long. The CDR3 region is CASTWAYQPQHF. Here the CDR3 DNA reads TGTGCCAGCACCTGGGCCTATCAGCCCCAGCATTTT.

The chain recombines TRBV18 with TRBJ1-2; 9 bases align to TRBD1. Germline lookup yields CDR1 KGHSH and CDR2 LQKENI. With V trimmed by 6 bases and J by 3 bases, 11 bases remained unmatched. The CDR3 has 16 residues. DNA of the CDR3: TGTGCCAGCTCCGCGCAAACAGGGGGCATCTACTATGGCTACACCTTC. Its translation is CASSAQTGGIYYGYTF.

The V and J genes are TRBV28 and TRBJ1-5; the D is unclear. Germline CDR1 reads MDHEN; CDR2 reads SYDVKM. The CDR3 has 14 residues. Trimming shortened V by 5 bases and J by 6 bases, and 14 bases separated the two germline ends. In DNA, the CDR3 is TGTGCCAGCAGTCCCCCACTCGACTCTCAGCCCCAGCATTTT. This encodes CASSPPLDSQPQHF.

V is TRBV9 and J is TRBJ1-5, with 7 positions matching TRBD1. Per the germline V gene, CDR1 is SGDLS and CDR2 is YYNGEE. The V gene end was trimmed by 3 bases and the J gene end by 4 bases; junction bases not matched to a gene: 4. This CDR3 is built from 14 residues. The CDR3 loop is CASSGGQWNQPQHF. Here the CDR3 DNA reads TGTGCCAGCAGCGGGGGACAGTGGAATCAGCCCCAGCATTTT.

This chain links TRBV5-1 with TRBJ2-2; 9 bases fit TRBD1. V lost 4 bases, J lost 1 base, and 5 bases stayed unmatched. The CDR3 consists of 16 residues. Germline V CDR1 and CDR2: SGHRS, YFSETQ. Written as DNA, the CDR3 is TGCGCCAGCAGCCTCGCGGGACAGGGGAACACCGGGGAGCTGTTTTTT. Translating it yields CASSLAGQGNTGELFF. The entire variable domain, with the rest obtained from reference TRBV5-1 and TRBJ2-2, is as follows: KAGVTQTPRYLIKTRGQQVTLSCSPISGHRSVSWYQQTPGQGLQFLFEYFSETQRNKGNFPGRFSGRQFSNSRSEMNVSTLELGDSALYLCASSLAGQGNTGELFFGEGSRLTVL.

This chain uses TRBV7-3 with TRBJ2-3, with D unresolved. Trimming took 4 bases from V and 4 from J, leaving 12 bases between them. The CDR3 has 14 residues. In germline, CDR1 is SGHTA, CDR2 FQGTGA. The CDR3 loop is CASSSSNGPDTQYF. The DNA for the CDR3 is TGTGCCAGCAGCTCATCCAATGGCCCAGATACGCAGTATTTT.

This clone was recorded only once. In DNA form, the CDR3 reads TGTGCCAGCTCACCACTGTCTAGCGGGTCCCACAATGAGCAGTTCTTC. Translated, it gives CASSPLSSGSHNEQFF. The V and J genes are TRBV18 and TRBJ2-1; 8 bases align to TRBD2. V was clipped by 1 base and J by 5 bases; unmatched bases: 7. The CDR3 contains 16 residues. The V gene's germline CDR1 is KGHSH and CDR2 LQKENI.

The V and J genes are TRBV6-5 and TRBJ1-1, with 7 positions matching TRBD1. With V trimmed by 7 bases and J by 5 bases, 7 bases remained unmatched. The CDR3 totals 13 residues. Germline V CDR1 and CDR2: MNHEY, SVGAGI. This CDR3 reads CASNKQGSTEAFF. The CDR3 bases are TGTGCCAGCAATAAACAGGGGTCGACTGAAGCTTTCTTT.

The chain links TRBV2 to TRBJ1-5, with D uncertain. CDR1 is SNHLY, CDR2 FYNNEI, per germline. The CDR3 totals 18 residues. With 6 bases removed from V and 0 bases from J, the gap between germline ends came to 21 bases. The CDR3 is CASRVTKGALDSNQPQHF. CDR3 DNA: TGTGCCAGCAGGGTCACCAAAGGAGCACTGGATAGCAATCAGCCCCAGCATTTT.

The chain recombines TRBV6-1 with TRBJ1-3; no reliable D call. Trimming removed 2 bases at V and 0 bases at J, with 5 bases between. From germline, CDR1 is MNHNS and CDR2 SASEGT. This CDR3 has 14 residues. The CDR3 reads CASSEFHSGNTIYF. CDR3 nucleotides: TGTGCCAGCAGTGAATTCCACTCTGGAAACACCATATATTTT.

The chain recombines TRBV2 with TRBJ1-5; 7 bases map to TRBD1. V shed 6 bases and J 5 bases; nucleotides not matched to a gene: 7. Germline loops: CDR1 SNHLY, CDR2 FYNNEI. The CDR3 consists of 14 residues. Written as DNA, the CDR3 is TGTGCCAGCAGCCCTACAGGGGAGGATCAGCCCCAGCATTTT. Protein sequence: CASSPTGEDQPQHF.

This rearrangement joins TRBV19 to TRBJ1-5; D perhaps matches TRBD1 (6 bases). The CDR3 contains 16 residues. V dropped 6 bases and J dropped 1 base, with 16 bases sitting between them. Germline CDR1 is LNHDA and CDR2 is SQIVND (reference sequence). CDR3 sequence (DNA): TGTGCCAGTAGAGCTACGGGACACCAGAGCAATCAGCCCCAGCATTTT. It yields the protein CASRATGHQSNQPQHF.

The V and J genes are TRBV19 and TRBJ1-1; D is uncertain. V shed 4 bases and J shed 5 bases, with 14 bases lying between them. CDR3 length: 14 residues. Germline V gene sequence: CDR1 LNHDA, CDR2 SQIVND (reference sequence). The CDR3 DNA reads as TGTGCCAGTAGTAGGTCAGGCCTAGCGACTGAAGCTTTCTTT. Translation: CASSRSGLATEAFF.

The chain has TRBV5-1 and TRBJ1-1; no clear D. This CDR3 spans 11 amino acids. Per the germline V gene, CDR1 is SGHRS and CDR2 is YFSETQ. V was shortened by 3 bases and J by 10 bases, with 10 bases between the two germline ends. The CDR3 DNA is TGCGCCAGCAGCTGGTCAGGTCTAGCTTTCTTT. Its protein product is CASSWSGLAFF.

V and J are TRBV6-1 and TRBJ1-4, with TRBD1 identical over 8 bases. Germline-derived CDR1 and CDR2 are MNHNS and SASEGT. This CDR3 has 16 residues. V shed 4 bases, J shed 5 bases, and the junction held 9 bases outside the gene matches. DNA of the CDR3: TGTGCCAGCAGTGCGACAGGGGCTCAGGGAAATGAAAAACTGTTTTTT. Translation gives CASSATGAQGNEKLFF.

The chain's CDR3 is CASTGDRNYGYTF. CDR3 nucleotide sequence: TGTGCCAGCACCGGGGACAGGAACTATGGCTACACCTTC. The rearrangement links TRBV28 to TRBJ1-2; TRBD1 aligns across 8 bases. Germline lookup yields CDR1 MDHEN and CDR2 SYDVKM. The CDR3 has 13 amino acids. V was clipped by 7 bases and J by 2 bases; unmatched bases: 3.

This clone occurred many times. The gene calls are TRBV18 and TRBJ1-1, with TRBD1 identical over 7 bases. This CDR3 has 13 residues. Trimming took 8 bases from V and 1 from J; bases not matched to a gene: 4. The V gene's germline CDR1 is KGHSH and CDR2 LQKENI. CDR3 region: CASTGQANTEAFF. CDR3 coding DNA: TGTGCCAGCACCGGACAGGCGAACACTGAAGCTTTCTTT.